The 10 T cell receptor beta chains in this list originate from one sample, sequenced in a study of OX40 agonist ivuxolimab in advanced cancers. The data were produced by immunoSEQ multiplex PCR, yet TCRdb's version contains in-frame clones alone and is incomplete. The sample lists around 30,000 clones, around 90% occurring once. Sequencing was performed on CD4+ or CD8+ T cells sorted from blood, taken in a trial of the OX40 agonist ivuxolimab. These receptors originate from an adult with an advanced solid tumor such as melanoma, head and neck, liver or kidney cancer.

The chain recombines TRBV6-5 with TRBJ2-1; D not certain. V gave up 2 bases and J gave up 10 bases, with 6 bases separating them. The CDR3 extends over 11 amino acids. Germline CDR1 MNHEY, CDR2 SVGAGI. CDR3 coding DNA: TGTGCCAGCAGTTACGCCGGGGAGCAGTTCTTC. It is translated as CASSYAGEQFF.

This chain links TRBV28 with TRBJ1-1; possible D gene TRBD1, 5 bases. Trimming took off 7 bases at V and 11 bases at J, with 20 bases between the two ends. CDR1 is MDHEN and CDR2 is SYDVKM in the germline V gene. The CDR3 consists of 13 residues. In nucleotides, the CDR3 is TGTGCCAGCACCCCCCCGGGGGGTATATATGCTTTCTTT. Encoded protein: CASTPPGGIYAFF.

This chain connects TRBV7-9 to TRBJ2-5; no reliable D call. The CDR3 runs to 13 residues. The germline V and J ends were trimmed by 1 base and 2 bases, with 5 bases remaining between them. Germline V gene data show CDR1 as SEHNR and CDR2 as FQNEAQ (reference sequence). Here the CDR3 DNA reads TGTGCCAGCAGCTTAGGGGGACAAGAGACCCAGTACTTC. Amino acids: CASSLGGQETQYF.

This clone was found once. The CDR3 bases are TGTGCCAGCAGTTTGGGGACGGGGGGGACCACAGATACGCAGTATTTT. It codes for CASSLGTGGTTDTQYF. V and J are TRBV27 and TRBJ2-3; 8 bases match TRBD2. This CDR3 is 16 amino acids long. The V and J ends lost 3 bases and 2 bases, in that order; junction bases with no gene match: 7. CDR1 MNHEY and CDR2 SMNVEV come from the germline V gene (reference sequence).

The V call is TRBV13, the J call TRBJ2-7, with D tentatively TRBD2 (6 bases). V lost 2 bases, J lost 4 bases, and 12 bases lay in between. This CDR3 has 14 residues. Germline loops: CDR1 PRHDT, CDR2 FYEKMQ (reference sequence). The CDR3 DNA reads TGTGCCAGCAGCTTACCAGAGGAGGGTTACGAGCAGTACTTC. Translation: CASSLPEEGYEQYF.

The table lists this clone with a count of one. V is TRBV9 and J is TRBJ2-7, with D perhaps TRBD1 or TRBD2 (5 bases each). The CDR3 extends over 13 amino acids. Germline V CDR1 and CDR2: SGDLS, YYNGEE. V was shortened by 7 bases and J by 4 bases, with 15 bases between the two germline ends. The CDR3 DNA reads TGTGCCAGCTCGGGACGGACGGGGTACGAGCAGTACTTC. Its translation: CASSGRTGYEQYF.

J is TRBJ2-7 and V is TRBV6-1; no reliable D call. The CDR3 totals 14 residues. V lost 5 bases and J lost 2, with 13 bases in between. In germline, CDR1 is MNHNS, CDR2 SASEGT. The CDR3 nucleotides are TGTGCCAGCAGTCCACCAAATGGACCCTACGAGCAGTACTTC. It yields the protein CASSPPNGPYEQYF.

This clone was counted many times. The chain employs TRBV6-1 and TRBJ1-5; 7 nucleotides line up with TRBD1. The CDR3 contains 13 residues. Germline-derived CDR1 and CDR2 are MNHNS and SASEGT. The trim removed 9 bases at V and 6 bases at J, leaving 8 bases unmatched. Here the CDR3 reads CASSTGVVQPQHF. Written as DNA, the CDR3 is TGTGCCAGTTCAACAGGGGTGGTTCAGCCCCAGCATTTT.

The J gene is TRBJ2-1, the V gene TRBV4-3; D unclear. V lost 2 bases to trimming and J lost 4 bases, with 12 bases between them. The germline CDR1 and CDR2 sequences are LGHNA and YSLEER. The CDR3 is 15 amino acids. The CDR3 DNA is TGCGCCAGCAGCCAATTCTCCGGGCCATACAATGAGCAGTTCTTC. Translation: CASSQFSGPYNEQFF.

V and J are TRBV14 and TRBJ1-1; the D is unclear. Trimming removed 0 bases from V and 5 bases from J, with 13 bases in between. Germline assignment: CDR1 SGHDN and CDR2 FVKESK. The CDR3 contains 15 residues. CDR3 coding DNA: TGTGCCAGCAGCCAAGAAGCCGGGTTACTAACTGAAGCTTTCTTT. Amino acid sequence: CASSQEAGLLTEAFF. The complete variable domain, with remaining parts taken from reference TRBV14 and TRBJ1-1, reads EAGVTQFPSHSVIEKGQTVTLRCDPISGHDNLYWYRRVMGKEIKFLLHFVKESKQDESGMPNNRFLAERTGGTYSTLKVQPAELEDSGVYFCASSQEAGLLTEAFFGQGTRLTVV.